Here is one TCR beta chain with its context. The sample originates from a study of blood T cell repertoires in COVID-19. The CDR3 extends over 16 amino acids. Trimming left V 6 bases short and J 4 bases short, with 21 bases between. Germline CDR1 is MNHEY and CDR2 is SMNVEV (reference sequence). TCRdb keeps only in-frame clones here, not all; method: immunoSEQ multiplex PCR. The sample shows approximately 180,000 clones, roughly 87% of them seen only once. Specimen: peripheral blood. V usage is TRBV27 and J usage is TRBJ1-2; a weak D match, TRBD1 (6 bases). The sequence was obtained from a man in his 60s with active or convalescent COVID-19. CDR3 loop: CASSSTIRQASYGYTF. As DNA, the CDR3 is TGTGCCAGCAGCTCAACCATCCGACAGGCCAGCTATGGCTACACCTTC.